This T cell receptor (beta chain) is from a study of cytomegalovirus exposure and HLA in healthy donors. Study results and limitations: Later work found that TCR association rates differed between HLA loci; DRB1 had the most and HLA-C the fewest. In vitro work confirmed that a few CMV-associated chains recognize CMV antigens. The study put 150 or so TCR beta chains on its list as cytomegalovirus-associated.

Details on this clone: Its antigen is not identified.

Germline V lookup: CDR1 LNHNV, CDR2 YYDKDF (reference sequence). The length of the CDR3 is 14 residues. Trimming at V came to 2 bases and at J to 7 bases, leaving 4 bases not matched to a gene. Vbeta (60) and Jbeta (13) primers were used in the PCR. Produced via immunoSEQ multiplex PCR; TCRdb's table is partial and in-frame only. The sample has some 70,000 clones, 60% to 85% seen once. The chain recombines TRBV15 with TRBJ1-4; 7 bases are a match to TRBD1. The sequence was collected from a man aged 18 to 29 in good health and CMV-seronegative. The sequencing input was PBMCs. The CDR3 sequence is CATSRSRDSEKLFF. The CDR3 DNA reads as TGTGCCACCAGCAGATCTCGGGACAGTGAAAAACTGTTTTTT.